The 18 T cell receptor beta chains listed next were all sequenced from one sample in a study of response to subunit inactivated influenza vaccine. Each CDR3 protein gets one entry after TCRdb re-called the RT-PCR reads with MiXCR. The data show fewer than 700,000 distinct CDR3 sequences, 13% seen once. The sample consisted of PBMCs from blood, taken roughly 6 weeks after vaccination. The receptor set was obtained from a man aged 45-65 years who received an inactivated influenza vaccine.

This clonotype came up a few times. The chain links TRBV10-3 to TRBJ2-7; 14 bases align to TRBD2. Trimming cost V 2 bases and J 2 bases; bases outside gene matches: 5. Germline lookup yields CDR1 ENHRY and CDR2 SYGVKD. There are 17 residues in the CDR3. The CDR3 loop reads CAISERLAGGTTYEQYF. The CDR3, as DNA: TGTGCCATCAGTGAGAGACTAGCGGGAGGGACGACCTACGAGCAGTACTTC.

This clonotype was counted only a few times. The genes are TRBV20-1 and TRBJ1-1; no definite D call. The length of the CDR3 is 13 residues. Per the germline V gene, CDR1 is DFQATT and CDR2 is SNEGSKA (reference sequence). Trimming stripped 3 bases from V and 1 base from J, with 9 bases between. The CDR3 nucleotides read TGCAGTGCTAGTAGGAGGGCGAACACTGAAGCTTTCTTT. It is translated as CSASRRANTEAFF.

This clonotype has a count of ten or more. The chain carries TRBV20-1 and TRBJ2-3, with D maybe TRBD1 (7 bases). V lost 3 bases and J lost 0, with 16 bases in between. From germline, CDR1 is DFQATT and CDR2 SNEGSKA (reference sequence). The CDR3 has 16 amino acids. This chain's CDR3 is CSASRPGGTSTDTQYF. The CDR3 DNA reads TGCAGTGCTAGTCGCCCAGGGGGGACTAGCACAGATACGCAGTATTTT.

The chain is built from TRBV20-1 and TRBJ2-6; D gene unclear. CDR3 length equals 14 residues. Germline assignment: CDR1 DFQATT and CDR2 SNEGSKA (reference sequence). V was shortened by 3 bases and J by 2 bases, with 8 bases between the two germline ends. CDR3 region: CSASSGTGANVLTF. The CDR3, as DNA: TGCAGTGCTAGTTCTGGAACTGGGGCCAACGTCCTGACTTTC.

This clonotype has more than one count but fewer than ten. This chain connects TRBV14 to TRBJ2-1, with D perhaps TRBD2 (6 bases). Per the germline V gene, CDR1 is SGHDN and CDR2 is FVKESK. V lost 5 bases and J lost 2, with 7 bases in between. This CDR3 region has 13 residues. In DNA form, the CDR3 reads TGTGCCAGCAGCTGGGGGGCCTACAATGAGCAGTTCTTC. This sequence encodes CASSWGAYNEQFF.

This clonotype was found many times. J is TRBJ2-7 and V is TRBV4-1; possibly TRBD2 for D (7 bases). The CDR3 has 14 residues. The germline gives CDR1 MGHRA, CDR2 YSYEKL. V dropped 4 bases and J dropped 3 bases, with 13 bases sitting between them. The CDR3 loop reads CASSPWGGGYEQYF. The DNA for the CDR3 is TGCGCCAGCAGCCCTTGGGGAGGGGGCTACGAGCAGTACTTC.

This clonotype was detected only a few times. This sequence joins TRBV12-3 or TRBV12-4 and TRBJ2-1; weak D call: TRBD2 (6 bases). CDR3 length: 14 amino acids. V shed 5 bases and J shed 8 bases, with 16 bases lying between them. The CDR3 nucleotides are TGTGCCAGCAGTACCCGACTAGACGGGCATGAGCAGTTCTTC. This codes for CASSTRLDGHEQFF.

There are many counts of this clonotype. This chain connects TRBV27 to TRBJ2-2, with D maybe TRBD2 (6 bases). The V and J ends lost 2 bases and 5 bases respectively, with 15 bases between them. The CDR3 extends over 16 amino acids. The germline V gene has CDR1 MNHEY and CDR2 SMNVEV (reference sequence). CDR3 DNA sequence: TGTGCCAGCAGTTTACTTAGCGGAGGGACTACCGGGGAGCTGTTTTTT. It yields the protein CASSLLSGGTTGELFF.

The chain combines TRBV20-1 with TRBJ2-4, with 8 bases matching TRBD1. V lost 3 bases, J lost 4 bases, and 5 bases stayed unmatched. The CDR3 is 14 residues long. Germline values: CDR1 DFQATT, CDR2 SNEGSKA (reference sequence). CDR3 sequence reads: CSASRTGLKNIQYF. CDR3 sequence (DNA): TGCAGTGCTAGTAGGACAGGGTTGAAAAACATTCAGTACTTC.

The rearrangement joins TRBV27 to TRBJ2-3; D remains unclear. CDR1 and CDR2 (germline): MNHEY, SMNVEV (reference sequence). Trimming took 6 bases from V and 2 from J, leaving 15 bases between them. The CDR3 contains 15 residues. The CDR3 region is CASRKNLVTTDTQYF. CDR3 in DNA: TGTGCCAGCAGGAAAAACTTAGTAACCACAGATACGCAGTATTTT.

The chain joins TRBV12-3 or TRBV12-4 to TRBJ1-1, with 10 bases aligning to TRBD1. The V gene end was trimmed by 5 bases and the J gene end by 1 base; junction bases not matched to a gene: 4. This CDR3 region has 15 residues. CDR3 residues: CASSTDRGRNTEAFF. In DNA, the CDR3 is TGTGCCAGCAGTACCGACAGGGGGCGGAACACTGAAGCTTTCTTT.

This chain joins TRBV5-5 and TRBJ2-1; D call uncertain. Per germline, CDR1 SGHKS and CDR2 YYEKEE (reference sequence). The length of the CDR3 is 10 residues. V was cut by 7 bases and J by 10 bases, with 9 bases left in between. The DNA of the CDR3 is TGTGCCAGCGGGCCGGAGGAGCAGTTCTTC. Translated, it gives CASGPEEQFF.

The rearrangement uses TRBV12-3 or TRBV12-4 and TRBJ1-2; no definite D call. The CDR3 length is 11 residues. Trimming took 5 bases from V and 8 from J, leaving 9 bases between them. In DNA, the CDR3 is TGTGCCAGCAGTATTCGATGGGGCTACACCTTC. Amino acid sequence: CASSIRWGYTF.

Only one count was recorded for this clonotype. The chain is built from TRBV4-2 and TRBJ2-1; D might be TRBD1 or TRBD2, each matching 6 bases. Trimming took off 3 bases at V and 2 bases at J, with 17 bases between the two ends. The CDR3 covers 17 residues. Germline V CDR1 and CDR2: LGHNA, YNFKEQ. The CDR3 loop is CASSHLPVGGPYNEQFF. Written as DNA, the CDR3 is TGTGCCAGCAGCCACCTACCGGTCGGGGGCCCCTACAATGAGCAGTTCTTC.

The CDR3 DNA reads as TGTGCCAGCAGGGACAGCAATAATTCACCCCTCCACTTT. It is translated as CASRDSNNSPLHF. This chain links TRBV12-3 or TRBV12-4 with TRBJ1-6, with D perhaps TRBD1 (6 bases). Trimming removed 6 bases from V and 5 bases from J, with 8 bases in between. The CDR3 spans 13 residues.

This clonotype occurred a few times. V gene TRBV5-1 combines with J gene TRBJ1-1; weak D call: TRBD1 (5 bases). Trimming pared 2 bases from V and 4 bases from J, leaving 18 bases between. The CDR3 consists of 16 residues. CDR1 and CDR2 (germline): SGHRS, YFSETQ. The CDR3 nucleotides read TGCGCCAGCAGCTTATGGGGCGAGGGTAGGAGCACTGAAGCTTTCTTT. As protein: CASSLWGEGRSTEAFF.

This clonotype was recorded a few times. The CDR3 bases are TGCAGTGCCGACGTAAGACAATCCCAGTACTTC. Residues: CSADVRQSQYF. The chain employs TRBV20-1 and TRBJ2-5; D is uncertain. This CDR3 contains 11 residues. V gave up 6 bases and J gave up 9 bases, with 14 bases separating them. CDR1 and CDR2 from the germline V gene are DFQATT and SNEGSKA (reference sequence).

This chain connects TRBV20-1 to TRBJ2-1; 11 positions match TRBD2. Germline assignment: CDR1 DFQATT and CDR2 SNEGSKA (reference sequence). J gave up 8 bases and V 0 bases, and 18 bases lay outside the gene matches. The CDR3 loop spans 19 amino acids. CDR3 sequence: CSARDQELAGATSSDEQFF. CDR3 nucleotide sequence: TGCAGTGCTAGAGATCAGGAACTAGCGGGAGCAACTAGTAGCGATGAGCAGTTCTTC.